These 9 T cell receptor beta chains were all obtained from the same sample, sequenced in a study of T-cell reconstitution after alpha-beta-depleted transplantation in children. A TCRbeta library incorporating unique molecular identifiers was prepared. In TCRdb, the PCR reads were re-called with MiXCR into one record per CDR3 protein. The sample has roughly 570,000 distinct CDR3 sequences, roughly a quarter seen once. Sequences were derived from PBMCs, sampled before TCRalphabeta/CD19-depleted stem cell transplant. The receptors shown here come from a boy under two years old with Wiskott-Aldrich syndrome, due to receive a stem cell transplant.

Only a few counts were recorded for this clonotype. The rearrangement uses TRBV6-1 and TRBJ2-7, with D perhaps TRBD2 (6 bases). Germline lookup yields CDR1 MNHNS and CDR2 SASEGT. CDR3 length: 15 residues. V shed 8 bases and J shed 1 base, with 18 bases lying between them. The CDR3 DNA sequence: TGTGCCAGCCGGGGGTTCGGAGAGAAGTCCTACGAGCAGTACTTC. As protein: CASRGFGEKSYEQYF.

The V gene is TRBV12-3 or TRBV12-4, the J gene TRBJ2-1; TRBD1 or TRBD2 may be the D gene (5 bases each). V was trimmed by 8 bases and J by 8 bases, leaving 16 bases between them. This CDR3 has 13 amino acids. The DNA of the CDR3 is TGTGCCAGCGCCCCTTACCGGGACCATGAGCAGTTCTTC. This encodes CASAPYRDHEQFF.

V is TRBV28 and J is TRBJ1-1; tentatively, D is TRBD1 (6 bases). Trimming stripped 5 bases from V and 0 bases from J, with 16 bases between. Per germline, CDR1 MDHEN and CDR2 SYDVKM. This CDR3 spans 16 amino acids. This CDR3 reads CASSNIQGGVNTEAFF. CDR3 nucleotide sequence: TGTGCCAGCAGTAATATACAGGGAGGAGTGAACACTGAAGCTTTCTTT.

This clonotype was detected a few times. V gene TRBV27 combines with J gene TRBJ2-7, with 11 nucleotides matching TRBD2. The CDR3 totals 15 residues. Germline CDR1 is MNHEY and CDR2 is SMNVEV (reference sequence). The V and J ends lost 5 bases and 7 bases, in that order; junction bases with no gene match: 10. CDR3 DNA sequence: TGTGCCAGCAGTCCTATAGCGGGAGGGCCGGGGGAGCAGTACTTC. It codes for CASSPIAGGPGEQYF.

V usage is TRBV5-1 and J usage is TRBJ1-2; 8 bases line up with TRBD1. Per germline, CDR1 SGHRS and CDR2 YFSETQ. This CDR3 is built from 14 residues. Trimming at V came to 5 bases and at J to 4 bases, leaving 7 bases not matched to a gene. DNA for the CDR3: TGCGCCAGCAGACCAGGGGGCAGTATCTATGGCTACACCTTC. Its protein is CASRPGGSIYGYTF.

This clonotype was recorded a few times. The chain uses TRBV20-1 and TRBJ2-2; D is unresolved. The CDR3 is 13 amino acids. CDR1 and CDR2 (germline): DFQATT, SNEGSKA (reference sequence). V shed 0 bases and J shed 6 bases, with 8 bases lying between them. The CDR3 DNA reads TGCAGTGCTAGAGAAAGGGCTGCCGGGGAGCTGTTTTTT. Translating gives CSARERAAGELFF.

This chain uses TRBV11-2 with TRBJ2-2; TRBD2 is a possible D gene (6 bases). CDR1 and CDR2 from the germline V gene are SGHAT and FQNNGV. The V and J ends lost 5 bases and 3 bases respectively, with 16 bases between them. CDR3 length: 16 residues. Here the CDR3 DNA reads TGTGCCAGCAGCCCAAGGCGCGGGACCTACACCGGGGAGCTGTTTTTT. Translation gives CASSPRRGTYTGELFF. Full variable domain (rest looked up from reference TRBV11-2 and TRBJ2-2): EAGVAQSPRYKIIEKRQSVAFWCNPISGHATLYWYQQILGQGPKLLIQFQNNGVVDDSQLPKDRFSAERLKGVDSTLKIQPAKLEDSAVYLCASSPRRGTYTGELFFGEGSRLTVL.

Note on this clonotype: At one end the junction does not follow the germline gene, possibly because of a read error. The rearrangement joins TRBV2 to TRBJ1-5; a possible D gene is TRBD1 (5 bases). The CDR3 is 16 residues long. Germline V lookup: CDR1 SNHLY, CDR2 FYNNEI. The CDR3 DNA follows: TGTGCCAGCAGTGAAGCGCGACTAGGCGGGGGTCAGCCCCAGCATTTC. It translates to CASSEARLGGGQPQHF.

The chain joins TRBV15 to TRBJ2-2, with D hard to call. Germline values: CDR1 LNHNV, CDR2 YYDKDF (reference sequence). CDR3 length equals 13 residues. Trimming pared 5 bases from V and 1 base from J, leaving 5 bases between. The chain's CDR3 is CATSWWNTGELFF. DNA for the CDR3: TGTGCCACCAGCTGGTGGAACACCGGGGAGCTGTTTTTT.